The next 6 T cell receptor beta chains were all read from a single sample in a study of T cell repertoires in cytomegalovirus infection. A single record per CDR3 protein comes from TCRdb applying MiXCR to the reads. The profile shows 200,000 to 250,000 distinct CDR3 sequences, 38% of them singletons. These TCRs' antigens remain unknown. The sequences come from CD8+ T cells from cultured PBMCs, collected from culture after CMV antigen stimulation. Receptor source: a human donor in good health (CMV status not recorded). Some clones in this sample may be carry-over from other donors' samples.

The chain couples TRBV11-1 to TRBJ2-1; 9 positions agree with TRBD2. Germline trimming cut 1 base from V and 8 bases from J; bases unmatched to any gene: 9. The length of the CDR3 is 16 residues. Germline loops: CDR1 SGHAT, CDR2 FQDESV (reference sequence). CDR3 loop: CASSLEGTSRLDEQFF. CDR3 nucleotide sequence: TGTGCCAGCAGCTTAGAAGGGACTAGCCGGTTGGATGAGCAGTTCTTC.

This chain joins TRBV20-1 and TRBJ1-5; 7 nucleotides align to TRBD1. The CDR3 runs to 14 residues. V lost 3 bases to trimming and J lost 3 bases; unmatched junction nucleotides: 5. The germline CDR1 and CDR2 sequences are DFQATT and SNEGSKA (reference sequence). CDR3 DNA sequence: TGCAGTGCTAGCGGGGGACAGCTCAATCAGCCCCAGCATTTT. Translating gives CSASGGQLNQPQHF.

The V call is TRBV7-9, the J call TRBJ2-2; 8 nucleotides match TRBD1. J was trimmed by 1 base and V by 6 bases; bases with no gene match: 10. CDR3 length equals 17 residues. Per germline, CDR1 SEHNR and CDR2 FQNEAQ (reference sequence). This CDR3 reads CASRPARGPGNTGELFF. The CDR3 region has the DNA TGTGCCAGCAGACCGGCCAGGGGGCCGGGGAACACCGGGGAGCTGTTTTTT.

The table lists this clonotype with a few counts. V usage is TRBV7-8 and J usage is TRBJ2-1; D uncertain. The CDR3 sequence is 15 residues long. Germline CDR1 SGHVS, CDR2 FQNEAQ. The V end was cut by 5 bases, the J end by 0 bases, with 11 bases between. This CDR3 is CASSQKTHSYNEQFF. In DNA, the CDR3 is TGTGCCAGCAGCCAGAAGACACACTCCTACAATGAGCAGTTCTTC.

In this sample, this clonotype turned up a few times. The chain has TRBV9 and TRBJ1-2; D is ambiguous. V was trimmed by 4 bases and J by 13 bases, leaving 20 bases between them. The germline CDR1 and CDR2 sequences are SGDLS and YYNGEE. This CDR3 spans 13 amino acids. CDR3 residues: CASSPYSPRQFTF. The CDR3 DNA reads TGTGCCAGCAGCCCCTATTCCCCCCGGCAATTCACCTTC. Looking up the rest from reference TRBV9 and TRBJ1-2 gives the full variable domain: DSGVTQTPKHLITATGQRVTLRCSPRSGDLSVYWYQQSLDQGLQFLIQYYNGEERAKGNILERFSAQQFPDLHSELNLSSLELGDSALYFCASSPYSPRQFTFGSGTRLTVV.

The chain recombines TRBV27 with TRBJ2-7, with 10 bases lining up with TRBD1. Trimming at V came to 0 bases and at J to 7 bases, leaving 6 bases not matched to a gene. Germline CDR1 MNHEY, CDR2 SMNVEV (reference sequence). The CDR3 contains 15 residues. DNA of the CDR3: TGTGCCAGCAGTTTATCTGGGACAGGGGTGAGTGAGCAGTACTTC. This codes for CASSLSGTGVSEQYF.